This T cell receptor (beta chain) was observed in a study of technical replicates of blood from a few donors. The CDR3 has 13 amino acids. The germline V gene has CDR1 LNHNV and CDR2 YYDKDF (reference sequence). V dropped 0 bases and J dropped 4 bases, with 6 bases sitting between them. Profiling relied on immunoSEQ multiplex PCR, and the TCRdb table lists in-frame clones only, not all of them. The sample lists about 78,000 clones, 85% to 95% occurring once. The V and J genes are TRBV15 and TRBJ1-2, with D unclear. The sample consisted of T cells isolated from PBMCs. This TCR came from a human donor in good health. CDR3 sequence: CATSREPGYGYTF. The CDR3 DNA sequence: TGTGCCACCAGCAGAGAACCCGGCTATGGCTACACCTTC.